The clone carrying this T cell receptor (beta chain) was detected only a few times. The antigen is unknown. TCRdb reprocessed the PCR reads using MiXCR. The sample yields 9,400 or so clones, roughly 30% seen once. No patient received treatment before thyroid surgery. The entry originates in a study of metastatic and nonmetastatic thyroid tumors. Germline V gives CDR1 SNHLY, CDR2 FYNNEI. This CDR3 has 14 residues. The ends lost 6 bases at V and 1 base at J; junction bases unmatched: 4. Overall study results and limits: Relative to benign nodules, malignant thyroid tumors were reportedly characterized by significantly elevated TCR beta diversity in blood and tumor.

This chain links TRBV2 with TRBJ2-3, with TRBD1 matching 7 bases. Sequencing input: adjacent normal tissue. This clonotype was obtained from a female donor with papillary thyroid cancer or a benign thyroid nodule (not recorded which). Some clones in this sample may be carry-over from other donors' samples. DNA of the CDR3: TGTGCCAGCAGGGACGGACAGGGCACAGATACGCAGTATTTT. Protein: CASRDGQGTDTQYF.